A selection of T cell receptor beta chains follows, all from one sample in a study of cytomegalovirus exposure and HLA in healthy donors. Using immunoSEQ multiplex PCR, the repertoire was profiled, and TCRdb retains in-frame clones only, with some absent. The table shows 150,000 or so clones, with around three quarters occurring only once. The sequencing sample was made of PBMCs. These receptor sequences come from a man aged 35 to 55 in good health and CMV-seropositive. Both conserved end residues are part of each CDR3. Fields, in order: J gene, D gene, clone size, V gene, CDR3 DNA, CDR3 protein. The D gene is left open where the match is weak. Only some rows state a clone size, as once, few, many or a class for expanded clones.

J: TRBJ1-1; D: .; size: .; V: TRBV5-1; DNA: TGCGCCAGCAGCATCGACAGGATGAACACTGAAGCTTTCTTT; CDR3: CASSIDRMNTEAFF
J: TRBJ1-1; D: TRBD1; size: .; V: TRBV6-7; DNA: TGTGCCAGCAGTTACTTTATAACCCCCGCCCAGGGGGACACTGAAGCTTTCTTT; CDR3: CASSYFITPAQGDTEAFF
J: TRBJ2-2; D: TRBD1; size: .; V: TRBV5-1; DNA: TGCGCCAGCAGCTCCGGGACAGGCTACACCGGGGAGCTGTTTTTT; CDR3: CASSSGTGYTGELFF
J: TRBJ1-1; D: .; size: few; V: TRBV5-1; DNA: TGCGCCAGCAGCCACACAGGGCTAGTTGGAACTGAAGCTTTCTTT; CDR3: CASSHTGLVGTEAFF
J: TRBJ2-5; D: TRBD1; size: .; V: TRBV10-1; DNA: TGCGCCAGCAGCTCCGGACAGGGCGAGGAGACCCAGTACTTC; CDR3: CASSSGQGEETQYF
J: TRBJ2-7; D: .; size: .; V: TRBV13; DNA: TGTGCCAGCAGCCCTACCGGGGTGTCCTACGAGCAGTACTTC; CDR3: CASSPTGVSYEQYF
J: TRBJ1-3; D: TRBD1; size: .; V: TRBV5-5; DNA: TGTGCCAGCAGCTTGAGCCACAGGGGGTATGGAAACACCATATATTTT; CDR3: CASSLSHRGYGNTIYF
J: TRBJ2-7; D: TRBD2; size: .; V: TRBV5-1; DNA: TGCGCCAGCAACCCTTGGACTAGCGGAGCCTACGAGCAGTACTTC; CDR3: CASNPWTSGAYEQYF
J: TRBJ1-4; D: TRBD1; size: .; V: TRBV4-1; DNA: TGCGCCAGCAGCCAACAGACAGGGTTTGGAGAAAAACTGTTTTTT; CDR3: CASSQQTGFGEKLFF
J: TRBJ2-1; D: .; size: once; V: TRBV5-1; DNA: TGCGCCAGCAGCTTTAGGGGGGGGTACAATGAGCAGTTCTTC; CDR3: CASSFRGGYNEQFF
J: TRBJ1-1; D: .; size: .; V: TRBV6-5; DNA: TGTGCCAGCACTCTGACACCCGAATCGGGGGGAGCTTTCTTT; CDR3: CASTLTPESGGAFF
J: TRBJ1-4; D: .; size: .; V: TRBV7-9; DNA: TGTTCCAGCAGCCCGGGAGAAAAACTGTTTTTT; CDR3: CSSSPGEKLFF
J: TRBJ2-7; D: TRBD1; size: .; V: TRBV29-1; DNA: TGCAGCGTTGTCCCGGGACAGTCCTACGAGCAGTACTTC; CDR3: CSVVPGQSYEQYF
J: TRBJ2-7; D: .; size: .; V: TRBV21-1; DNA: TGTGCCAGCAGCAATGGGGCACGCTATTCCCCTTACGAGCAGTACTTC; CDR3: CASSNGARYSPYEQYF
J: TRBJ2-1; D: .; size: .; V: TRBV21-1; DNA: TGTGCCAGCGGCCGGGACAAGAGGTTGATTTACAATGAGCAGTTCTTC; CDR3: CASGRDKRLIYNEQFF
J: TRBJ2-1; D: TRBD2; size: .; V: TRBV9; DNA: TGTGCCAGCAGCCCCAGCGGGAGGTGGAATGAGCAGTTCTTC; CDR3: CASSPSGRWNEQFF
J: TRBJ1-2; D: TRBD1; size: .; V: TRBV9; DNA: TGTGCCAGCCTCCCCGGTGATAGTTTACAGGGGGCCCCCGCTAACTATGGCTACACCTTC; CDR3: CASLPGDSLQGAPANYGYTF
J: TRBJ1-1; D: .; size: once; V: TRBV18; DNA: TGTGCCAGCTCACCACGGGCAGACACTGAAGCTTTCTTT; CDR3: CASSPRADTEAFF
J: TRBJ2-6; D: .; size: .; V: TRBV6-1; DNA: TGTGCCAGCAGTGAAGGTACCTCTGGGGCCAACGGCCTGACTTTC; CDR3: CASSEGTSGANGLTF
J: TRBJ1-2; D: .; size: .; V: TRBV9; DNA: TGTGCCAGCAGCTACCCGGACAGCGGCTATGGCTACACCTTC; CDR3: CASSYPDSGYGYTF